This T cell receptor (beta chain) was profiled in a study of blood T cell repertoires in COVID-19. Turning to the study itself: Sites in the United States, Italy and Spain provided acute and convalescent COVID-19 samples. PBMCs, B-cell-depleted T cells, or T cells provided the cDNA or gDNA that made up the material.

The authors' processing: The authors estimated nucleated cell counts from reference gene primer amplification. TCRdb's table, derived via immunoSEQ multiplex PCR, lists solely in-frame clones and lacks some. The V and J calls and clone size come from that table; D and trimming were worked out from the DNA. The sample has more than 75,000 clones; 70% to 85% are singletons. Trimming removed 2 bases from V and 8 bases from J, with 4 bases in between. This CDR3 region has 11 residues. The germline CDR1 and CDR2 sequences are SGHDT and YYEEEE. The rearrangement joins TRBV5-6 to TRBJ1-4; D not resolved. Sequenced input: peripheral blood. This sequence was found in a human donor in a cohort sampled during active COVID-19. Here the CDR3 reads CASSFGEKLFF. The CDR3 bases are TGTGCCAGCAGCTTCGGGGAAAAACTGTTTTTT.